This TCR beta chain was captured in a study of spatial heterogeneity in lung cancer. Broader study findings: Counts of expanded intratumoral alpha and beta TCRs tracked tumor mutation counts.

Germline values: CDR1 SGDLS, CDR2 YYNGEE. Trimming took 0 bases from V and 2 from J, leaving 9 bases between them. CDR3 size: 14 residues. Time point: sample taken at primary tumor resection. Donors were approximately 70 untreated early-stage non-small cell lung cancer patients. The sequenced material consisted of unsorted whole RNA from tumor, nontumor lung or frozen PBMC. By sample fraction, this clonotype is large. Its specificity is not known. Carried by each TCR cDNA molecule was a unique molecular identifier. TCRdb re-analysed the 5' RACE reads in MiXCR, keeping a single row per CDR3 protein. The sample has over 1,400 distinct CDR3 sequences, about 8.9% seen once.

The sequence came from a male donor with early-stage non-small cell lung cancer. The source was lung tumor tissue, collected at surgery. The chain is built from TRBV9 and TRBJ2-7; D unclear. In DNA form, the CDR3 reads TGTGCCAGCAGCGTAGACGGCGGTACCTACGAGCAGTACTTC. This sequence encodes CASSVDGGTYEQYF.